This TCR beta chain was recovered during a study of T cells in Graves' hyperthyroidism and ophthalmopathy (dated by TCRdb to about 2019). Study-wide context: Peripheral blood was sampled at the time of initial diagnosis, prior to any treatment. In six Graves' hyperthyroidism patients, the study also compared T-cell repertoires from thyroid tissue with T-cell repertoires from blood. The paper reports TCR Vbeta CDR3 sequencing of more than 120 peripheral blood samples: around 41 ophthalmopathy, under 80 hyperthyroidism and roughly 17 progressor patients. After blood sampling, hyperthyroidism patients were treated with methimazole at a starting dose of 30 mg daily, and ophthalmopathy patients were treated with high-dose intravenous methylprednisolone. Whether ophthalmopathy could be predicted prospectively was tested in an independent validation cohort made up of fewer than 20 hyperthyroidism patients plus 17 patients who later progressed to ophthalmopathy. TCR V-J signatures able to tell the groups apart were searched for in a discovery cohort of approximately 95 patients, of whom 43 had Graves' ophthalmopathy and about 60 had stable Graves' hyperthyroidism. The roughly 90 discovery patients were divided at random into training and test sets in a 7:3 ratio. What the study reported, not specific to this receptor: Sample size was not statistically predetermined, and investigators were not blinded to group allocation. Blood samples also contained most of the expanded thyroid clonotypes (frequency above 0.001), which suggests that blood repertoires may reflect thyroid immune responses. A 13 V-J signature model separated ophthalmopathy from stable hyperthyroidism, with around 91% sensitivity and 81% to 83% specificity in cross-validation and 80%/75% in testing. In validation, progression to ophthalmopathy was predicted by the model with roughly 71% sensitivity and 72.22% specificity, a median of approximately 7.1 months before onset.

This clonotype has at least ten counts. Its antigen is currently not known. The input lacks base qualities; no much larger clone sits a single base away. Ophthalmopathy patients had moderately to severely active disease, with a Clinical Activity Score of 3 or more, a NOSPECS grade of 4 or more, and a disease duration of less than 3 months. Patients with uncontrolled infections, other autoimmune diseases, pregnancy or lactation were excluded. Diagnoses relied on clinical symptoms, serum thyroxine and TRAb, thyroid ultrasound and orbital computed tomography. PBMCs were isolated from roughly 10 ml of fresh peripheral blood by Ficoll-Paque density gradient centrifugation. Total RNA was extracted using Trizol reagent, and RNA quality was assessed on an Agilent 2100 Bioanalyzer. Amplification of TCR beta CDR3 regions was carried out from RNA transcripts. The first round of RT-PCR for the TCR CDR3 was performed with the HTBI primer set and the Qiagen OneStep RT-PCR kit. Libraries were constructed in a second round of multiplex PCR, after which size selection and purification were performed. Libraries were sequenced paired-end with 100 bp reads on an Illumina HiSeq2000. In the paper's pipeline: SOAPnuke was used to process the raw data, removing reads that contained adapters or uncalled bases, had a mean Phred below 15, or lacked an exact match to the constant primer or identifier. COPE v1.2.5 was used to merge high-quality paired reads, and clonotypes were defined as unique nucleotide sequences. Clonotypes were aligned to IMGT TRBV, TRBD and TRBJ reference segments using MiTCR v1.1. Only V-J combinations with frequency above 0.0001, covering 99.2% of repertoires, were analysed. The TCS score was defined as the ratio of F50 (clonal expansion) to E x V (chaos), calculated using BLOSUM62-based TCRdist between CDR3 peptides within each V-J. Welch's t-statistics and random forest reduced fewer than 600 V-J features to 10 to 15, which were used in a naive Bayes classifier (R e1071). TCRdb itself trimmed the public reads at Q25 with fastp, ran MiXCR and retained productive beta chains. Rows with a matching CDR3 protein are joined into one entry that keeps the most common DNA and genes. The V and J calls here are based on TCRdb, not the publication. The sample table holds a few hundred thousand distinct CDR3 sequences, of which around a fifth were seen once. Under 45% of the sample is held by the ten biggest clonotypes.

The germline V and J ends show losses of 2 bases and 5 bases respectively, and no gene match explains 32 bases of the junction. Inclusive of the bounding cysteine and phenylalanine, the CDR3 is 23 residues long. This entry keeps only the CDR3 DNA: 69 bases, framed from base 1. As encoded in the germline V gene (reference sequence), CDR1 is DFQATT while CDR2 is SNEGSKA. Sequenced: blood. The chain is encoded by TRBV20-1 joined to TRBJ2-1, and 8 junctional nucleotides match TRBD2. This clonotype was obtained from a man aged 50-59 years with Graves' ophthalmopathy. The CDR3 protein is CSARIPSPGLGSPLRMDDNEQFF. The bases read TGCAGTGCTAGAATCCCTTCTCCGGGACTAGGTAGTCCCCTAAGGATGGACGACAATGAGCAGTTCTTC.